The present T cell receptor beta chain was sequenced within a study of PD-L1 blockade in urothelial cancer. Study-level information: Atezolizumab 1,200 mg was given intravenously every 3 weeks, starting 2014. Male sex and bladder-origin urothelial cancer characterized about 85% of the 29 patients.

The CDR3 totals 13 residues. V was clipped by 5 bases and J by 7 bases, with 11 bases between them. In germline, CDR1 is SGHTA, CDR2 FQGTGA. The data were produced by immunoSEQ multiplex PCR, yet TCRdb's version contains in-frame clones alone and is incomplete. The table shows tens of thousands of clones, with 90% to 95% occurring only once. V and J are TRBV7-3 and TRBJ2-2; D perhaps matches TRBD1 (6 bases). This TCR came from a man aged 55-75 years with urothelial cancer. This sample comprised PBMCs, obtained around atezolizumab (anti-PD-L1) treatment. The CDR3 nucleotides read TGTGCCAGCAGCAGACAGGTGCACGGGGAGCTGTTTTTT. The encoded protein is CASSRQVHGELFF.